This TCR beta chain was observed in a study of T cells in Graves' hyperthyroidism and ophthalmopathy. Study as a whole: Sampling of peripheral blood happened at initial diagnosis, prior to any treatment.

Amplification yielded TCR beta CDR3 regions, with RNA transcripts as the source. When the TCR CDR3 underwent first-round RT-PCR, the HTBI primer set was used. In TCRdb, the multiplex PCR reads were re-called with MiXCR into one record per CDR3 protein. The sample has 300,000 to 450,000 distinct CDR3 sequences, approximately 14% seen once; the top ten hold approximately 11%. CDR1 is SNHLY, CDR2 FYNNEI, per germline. This CDR3 spans 15 amino acids. J was trimmed by 6 bases and V by 5 bases; bases with no gene match: 9. This TCR came from an older woman with Graves' hyperthyroidism. The chain has TRBV2 and TRBJ2-2, with 7 bases lining up with TRBD2. Input material: blood. The CDR3 nucleotides read TGTGCCAGCAGTCAGGCGGGAGTCTTTGCCGGGGAGCTGTTTTTT. Its protein is CASSQAGVFAGELFF.